What follows describes a single T cell receptor beta chain. The table lists this clone with a few counts. Its target antigen remains unknown. No base-level quality is on record; no much larger clone is a single base apart. To sequence the TCRbeta CDR3 region, genomic DNA was isolated from the sorted cells. The immunoSEQ Assay was used for sequencing of TCRbeta CDR3 regions. Sourced from immuneACCESS, this table was stored by TCRdb with only in-frame sequences that have V and J called. A share of the clones is absent; for the studies checked, an unresolved V gene accounts for under half, and the remainder has no known explanation. This sample has 20,000 to 30,000 clones in its table, and roughly 79% of those were observed once. The ten largest make up 25% of the sample. The data belong to a study of OX40 agonist ivuxolimab in advanced cancers. Describing the broader study: The costimulatory receptor OX40 (CD134) was targeted by ivuxolimab, a fully human IgG2 agonistic monoclonal antibody. Peripheral TCRbeta sequencing was intended to test whether TCR sequence diversity was altered and clonal T-cell expansion was caused by ivuxolimab. The monotherapy dose-escalation portion (N ≈ 50 patients) of the phase I ivuxolimab trial is reported in the paper. In the dose-escalation cohort, 70% to 85% of patients were male, and the mean age was around 60 years, with a range of roughly 20 to 79. Of the roughly 52 dose-escalation patients, hepatocellular carcinoma was present in about 19, melanoma in roughly 15, renal cell carcinoma in 9 and head and neck cancer in 9. Partial responses occurred in three dose-escalation patients, of whom one had hepatocellular carcinoma and two had cutaneous melanoma. Intravenous ivuxolimab was administered to patients every 2 weeks at six dose levels: 0.01, 0.1, 0.3, 1.5, 3 and 10 mg/kg. Prior anti-PD-1, anti-PD-L1 or anti-CTLA-4 therapy was permitted, and about two fifths of dose-escalation patients had received checkpoint inhibitors. On the study overall, not on this receptor specifically: Low levels of normalized T-cell clonal expansion were also shown by some nonresponding patients. Antigen specificity was not determined for the clonally expanded peripheral T cells. At doses of 0.1 to 3.0 mg/kg, clonal expansion of both CD4+ and CD8+ T cells in blood was seen between baseline and week 6. In partial responders in the 0.1-3.0 mg/kg groups, normalized peripheral clonal expansion was found to be among the lowest, especially among CD8+ T cells. On average, CD8+ T cells showed more expanded clones than CD4+ T cells after ivuxolimab.

Patients with a history of autoimmune disease or receiving systemic immunosuppression were excluded from the trial. Peripheral blood for TCR sequencing was drawn from every dose cohort at baseline, at cycle 4 day 1 and at cycle 7 day 1. The samples were drawn from a first-in-human, open-label, multicenter phase I dose-escalation trial of ivuxolimab. The trial enrolled adults with locally advanced or metastatic head and neck squamous cell, hepatocellular, melanoma or renal cell carcinoma. Before TCR sequencing, CD4+ T cells and CD8+ T cells from peripheral blood were sorted into separate populations. CDR3 length: 11 amino acids, cysteine to phenylalanine. CDR3 DNA only is kept here, 33 bases in frame from base 1. The germline V gene sets CDR1 to MDHEN and CDR2 to SYDVKM. The germline ends are 8 bases apart after V is trimmed by 3 bases and J by 11 bases.

In this chain, TRBV28 is recombined with TRBJ2-1, and perhaps TRBD1 as D gene, on 6 matching bases. The source is an adult with an advanced solid tumor such as melanoma, head and neck, liver or kidney cancer. The starting material was CD4+ or CD8+ T cells sorted from blood, obtained in a trial of the OX40 agonist ivuxolimab. The CDR3 loop reads CASSFTGKQFF. The DNA is TGTGCCAGCAGTTTCACAGGGAAGCAGTTCTTC.